This TCR beta chain came from a study of cytomegalovirus exposure and HLA in healthy donors. Findings and caveats of the study: Among the sequence variants, a highly shared cluster was likely an artifact of sequencing.

As regards this clone: Its antigen is still unknown.

Healthy individuals who donated bone marrow served as the donors. Vbeta (60) and Jbeta (13) primers were used in the PCR. Repertoires were generated with immunoSEQ multiplex PCR, while TCRdb's copy carries only in-frame clones and drops some. The table has about 100,000 clones, about 70% seen once. Germline V gene lookup returns CDR1 MNHEY and CDR2 SVGAGI. The CDR3 has 15 residues. V lost 8 bases and J 1 base, leaving 15 bases between the germline ends. This receptor was obtained from a female donor in good health and CMV-seropositive. Sequencing used PBMCs. The chain uses TRBV6-5 and TRBJ1-5; no firm D call. CDR3: CASSKEDGSNQPQHF. DNA of the CDR3: TGTGCCAGCTCAAAGGAGGACGGCAGCAATCAGCCCCAGCATTTT.